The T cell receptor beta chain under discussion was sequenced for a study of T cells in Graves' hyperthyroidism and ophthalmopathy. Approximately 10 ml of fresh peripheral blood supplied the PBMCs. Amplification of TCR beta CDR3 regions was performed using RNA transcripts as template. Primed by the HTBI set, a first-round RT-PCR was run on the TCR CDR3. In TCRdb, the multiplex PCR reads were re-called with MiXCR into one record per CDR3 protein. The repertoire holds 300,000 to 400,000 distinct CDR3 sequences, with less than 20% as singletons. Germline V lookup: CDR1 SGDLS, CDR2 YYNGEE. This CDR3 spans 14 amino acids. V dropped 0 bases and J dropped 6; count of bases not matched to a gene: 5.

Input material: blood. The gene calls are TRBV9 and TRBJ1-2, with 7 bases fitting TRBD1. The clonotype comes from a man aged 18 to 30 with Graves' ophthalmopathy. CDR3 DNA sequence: TGTGCCAGCAGCGTAGCTTCCCAGGGGGATGGCTACACCTTC. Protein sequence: CASSVASQGDGYTF.